Following are 17 T cell receptor beta chains from one sample sequenced in a study of blood T cell repertoires in COVID-19 (TCRdb year 2020). The library was prepared using the immunoSEQ multiplex PCR assay. TCRdb's version of the immuneACCESS table is confined to in-frame rearrangements and falls short of the full clone set. An unresolved V gene accounts for under half of the shortfall where checked; the remainder is of unknown origin. This sample is represented by 330,000 or so clones; 87% of them were singletons. The ten largest clones capture approximately 9.3% of the sample. The sequenced sample consisted of peripheral blood. These receptors all come from a man aged 30-40 years with COVID-19, enrolled during active disease.

This chain connects TRBV21-1 to TRBJ1-2; TRBD1 is taken as the D call from the table, unchecked against the DNA. TRBV21-1 is classified as a pseudogene. The CDR3 extends over 15 amino acids. CDR3 sequence: CASSLQTGIGYGYTF. The CDR3 nucleotides read TGTGCCAGCAGCCTGCAGACAGGGATCGGGTATGGCTACACCTTC.

This clone was recorded only once. The CDR3 here is CASSIVTRTPYNEQFF. DNA for the CDR3: TGTGCCAGTAGTATAGTTACACGAACCCCCTACAATGAGCAGTTCTTC. The rearrangement uses TRBV19 and TRBJ2-1, with no clear D. With 1 base removed from V and 2 bases from J, the gap between germline ends came to 12 bases. CDR1 LNHDA and CDR2 SQIVND come from the germline V gene (reference sequence). CDR3 length equals 16 residues.

The V call is TRBV24-1, the J call TRBJ2-4; D perhaps matches TRBD1 (5 bases). Germline V lookup: CDR1 KGHDR, CDR2 SFDVKD. This CDR3 has 18 residues. V lost 0 bases and J lost 0, with 14 bases in between. Here the CDR3 reads CATSDLPTGRVAKNIQYF. Here the CDR3 DNA reads TGTGCCACCAGTGATTTGCCCACAGGCAGAGTAGCCAAAAACATTCAGTACTTC.

This chain uses TRBV6-5 with TRBJ2-1; the match to TRBD2 covers 13 bases. The CDR3 is made up of 13 amino acids. J lost 13 bases, V lost 2 bases, and 2 bases had no gene match. Germline CDR1 and CDR2: MNHEY and SVGAGI. CDR3 nucleotide sequence: TGTGCCAGCAGTTACAGACTAGCGGGAGGACAGTTCTTC. Encoded protein: CASSYRLAGGQFF.

The chain uses TRBV6-4 and TRBJ2-1, with D tentatively TRBD2 (5 bases). The CDR3 covers 16 residues. Deletions cut 2 bases from V and 7 bases from J, with 18 bases between. Germline V lookup: CDR1 MRHNA, CDR2 SNTAGT. The CDR3 here is CASSDPPRGPRNEQFF. DNA of the CDR3: TGTGCCAGCAGTGACCCCCCCCGAGGGCCCAGGAATGAGCAGTTCTTC.

This rearrangement joins TRBV23-1 to TRBJ2-7; maybe TRBD1 (6 bases). Being an ORF, TRBV23-1 has a function that is uncertain. Trimming left V 2 bases short and J 2 bases short, with 19 bases between. The CDR3 runs 17 residues. CDR3 loop: CASSQTPGERPPYEQYF. The CDR3 DNA sequence: TGCGCCAGCAGTCAAACGCCAGGGGAGCGACCCCCCTACGAGCAGTACTTC.

This rearrangement joins TRBV13 to TRBJ2-7, with TRBD2 identical over 12 bases. The CDR3 consists of 18 residues. The germline gives CDR1 PRHDT, CDR2 FYEKMQ (reference sequence). Germline trimming cut 5 bases from V and 0 bases from J; bases unmatched to any gene: 11. The DNA for the CDR3 is TGTGCCAGCAGCCATCGACTAGCGGGGGCGGGTAGCTCCTACGAGCAGTACTTC. Translation: CASSHRLAGAGSSYEQYF.

The chain has TRBV7-2 and TRBJ1-3, with D unclear. Trimming took off 2 bases at V and 4 bases at J, with 9 bases between the two ends. The CDR3 is 14 amino acids. Germline loops: CDR1 SGHTA, CDR2 FQGNSA. The CDR3 region is CASSLFNLGNTIYF. In nucleotides, the CDR3 is TGTGCCAGCAGCTTATTCAATCTAGGAAACACCATATATTTT.

The chain uses TRBV6-2 or TRBV6-3 and TRBJ2-3, with 7 positions matching TRBD2. The length of the CDR3 is 15 residues. Germline V CDR1 and CDR2: MNHEY, SVGEGT. The junction had 9 bases not matched to a gene; V was cut back by 4 bases and J by 5 bases. CDR3 sequence: CASSSVGGSGDTQYF. CDR3 DNA sequence: TGTGCCAGCAGTTCTGTGGGAGGGTCCGGAGATACGCAGTATTTT.

This sequence joins TRBV13 and TRBJ1-2; no definite D call. The CDR3 extends over 12 amino acids. V was clipped by 6 bases and J by 4 bases, with 9 bases between them. The germline V gene encodes CDR1 PRHDT and CDR2 FYEKMQ (reference sequence). CDR3 residues: CASRPVSYGYTF. In nucleotides, the CDR3 is TGTGCCAGCAGACCTGTTAGCTATGGCTACACCTTC.

This chain uses TRBV6-2 or TRBV6-3 with TRBJ2-3; 15 positions agree with TRBD2. Germline V lookup: CDR1 MNHEY, CDR2 SVGEGT. The CDR3 is 20 amino acids. Unmatched junction bases numbered 13, after V lost 0 bases and J lost 6 bases. CDR3 protein: CASSYSGIGTSGGPGDTQYF. The CDR3 nucleotides read TGTGCCAGCAGTTACTCGGGGATCGGGACTAGCGGGGGGCCGGGGGATACGCAGTATTTT.

This chain connects TRBV24-1 to TRBJ2-1; D call uncertain. This CDR3 comprises 15 residues. V shed 2 bases and J shed 0 bases, with 7 bases lying between them. Germline assignment: CDR1 KGHDR and CDR2 SFDVKD. The CDR3: CATSDYSSSYNEQFF. CDR3 in DNA: TGTGCCACCAGTGATTACAGTAGCTCCTACAATGAGCAGTTCTTC.

The V and J genes are TRBV7-3 and TRBJ1-2; 7 nucleotides align to TRBD1. CDR3 size: 15 residues. The germline V gene encodes CDR1 SGHTA and CDR2 FQGTGA. V gave up 5 bases and J gave up 1 base; unmatched junction bases: 7. Here the CDR3 reads CASSAQGLGNYGYTF. Here the CDR3 DNA reads TGTGCCAGCAGCGCACAGGGGTTGGGTAACTATGGCTACACCTTC.

This chain joins TRBV7-8 and TRBJ2-7; 7 bases map to TRBD1. The CDR3 has 14 amino acids. Germline trimming cut 5 bases from V and 6 bases from J; bases unmatched to any gene: 10. Germline V gives CDR1 SGHVS, CDR2 FQNEAQ. In nucleotides, the CDR3 is TGTGCCAGCAGCGGGGGACAGACGTCGATCGAGCAGTACTTC. This encodes CASSGGQTSIEQYF.

On this clone: Additional DNA sequences in this sample encode the identical CDR3. The chain has TRBV28 and TRBJ1-1; D gene ambiguous. With 6 bases removed from V and 8 bases from J, the gap between germline ends came to 10 bases. The CDR3 spans 11 residues. Germline V lookup: CDR1 MDHEN, CDR2 SYDVKM. Here the CDR3 DNA reads TGTGCCAGCAGACTTAATACGGAAGCTTTCTTT. Translation gives CASRLNTEAFF.

The V gene is TRBV29-1, the J gene TRBJ1-4; perhaps TRBD1 as D (5 bases). V dropped 4 bases and J dropped 0 bases, with 12 bases sitting between them. The CDR3 is 15 amino acids. Per germline, CDR1 SQVTM and CDR2 ANQGSEA. Here the CDR3 DNA reads TGCAGCGTTGGACAGTCGCACTCAACTAATGAAAAACTGTTTTTT. This translates into CSVGQSHSTNEKLFF.

The chain recombines TRBV7-9 with TRBJ1-3; D not resolved. V lost 5 bases to trimming and J lost 8 bases, with 22 bases between them. From germline, CDR1 is SEHNR and CDR2 FQNEAQ (reference sequence). This CDR3 spans 16 amino acids. The CDR3 protein is CASSRFRTYGQHTIYF. CDR3 nucleotide sequence: TGTGCCAGCAGCCGTTTTCGGACTTATGGTCAGCACACCATATATTTT. Full variable domain (rest looked up from reference TRBV7-9 and TRBJ1-3): DTGVSQNPRHKITKRGQNVTFRCDPISEHNRLYWYRQTLGQGPEFLTYFQNEAQLEKSRLLSDRFSAERPKGSFSTLEIQRTEQGDSAMYLCASSRFRTYGQHTIYFGEGSWLTVV.